These 6 T cell receptor beta chains were all obtained from the same sample, sequenced in a study of somatic mutations in cytotoxic T cells in rheumatoid arthritis (dated by TCRdb to about 2017). The library was made by the immunoSEQ multiplex PCR assay. Sourced from immuneACCESS, this table was stored by TCRdb with only in-frame sequences that have V and J called. A share of the clones is absent; for the studies checked, an unresolved V gene accounts for under half, and the remainder has no known explanation. Counted in this sample were several thousand clones; around three quarters of them appeared once. The ten largest clones capture 25% to 30% of the sample. This specimen consisted of CD8+ T cells sorted from blood, obtained at a follow-up visit. The receptors were sampled from a woman aged 70-85 years with rheumatoid arthritis.

CDR3 sequence (DNA): TGTGCCAGCAGGGATCTAGGGAGCAATCAGCCCCAGCATTTT. Translated, it gives CASRDLGSNQPQHF. This chain uses TRBV6-5 with TRBJ1-5, with D hard to call. The CDR3 has 14 amino acids. V lost 6 bases and J lost 1, with 10 bases in between. Germline V CDR1 and CDR2: MNHEY, SVGAGI.

The chain recombines TRBV7-9 with TRBJ2-7, with TRBD2 as a possible D gene (6 bases). Trimming stripped 4 bases from V and 4 bases from J, with 11 bases between. The germline V gene has CDR1 SEHNR and CDR2 FQNEAQ (reference sequence). This CDR3 has 13 amino acids. The CDR3 loop reads CASSSTGVYEQYF. The CDR3 DNA reads TGTGCCAGCAGCTCCACGGGGGTGTACGAGCAGTACTTC.

Regarding this clone: The junction departs from germline at one end; a sequencing error may be responsible. The gene calls are TRBV7-7 and TRBJ2-2, with unresolved D. Germline V lookup: CDR1 SSHAT, CDR2 FNYEAQ (reference sequence). The CDR3 is 12 residues long. For the CDR3, the DNA is TGTGCTAGCAGCTCCCCCACCGGGGAGCTGTTTTTT. This gives the protein CASSSPTGELFF.

This chain uses TRBV25-1 with TRBJ2-7; tentative D call: TRBD1 (6 bases). Looked up from germline, CDR1 is MGHDK and CDR2 is SYGVNS. V shed 3 bases and J shed 4 bases, with 16 bases lying between them. The CDR3 spans 15 residues. The CDR3 is CASSERSGRGYEQYF. The CDR3 DNA is TGTGCCAGCAGTGAGAGAAGCGGAAGGGGGTACGAGCAGTACTTC.

This chain joins TRBV28 and TRBJ2-7; 7 positions match TRBD2. The V gene's germline CDR1 is MDHEN and CDR2 SYDVKM. CDR3 length equals 11 residues. V lost 8 bases and J lost 3; bases outside the gene matches: 1. The CDR3 coding sequence is TGTGCCAGCTGGGGGGGCTACGAGCAGTACTTC. Its protein product is CASWGGYEQYF.

This CDR3 is CASSQLSGLSTDTQYF. CDR3 DNA sequence: TGTGCCAGCAGCCAACTCTCCGGTCTTAGCACAGATACGCAGTATTTT. This chain joins TRBV4-2 and TRBJ2-3; no firm D call. Germline V gene sequence: CDR1 LGHNA, CDR2 YNFKEQ. Trimming removed 2 bases from V and 0 bases from J, with 12 bases in between. The CDR3 extends over 16 amino acids.